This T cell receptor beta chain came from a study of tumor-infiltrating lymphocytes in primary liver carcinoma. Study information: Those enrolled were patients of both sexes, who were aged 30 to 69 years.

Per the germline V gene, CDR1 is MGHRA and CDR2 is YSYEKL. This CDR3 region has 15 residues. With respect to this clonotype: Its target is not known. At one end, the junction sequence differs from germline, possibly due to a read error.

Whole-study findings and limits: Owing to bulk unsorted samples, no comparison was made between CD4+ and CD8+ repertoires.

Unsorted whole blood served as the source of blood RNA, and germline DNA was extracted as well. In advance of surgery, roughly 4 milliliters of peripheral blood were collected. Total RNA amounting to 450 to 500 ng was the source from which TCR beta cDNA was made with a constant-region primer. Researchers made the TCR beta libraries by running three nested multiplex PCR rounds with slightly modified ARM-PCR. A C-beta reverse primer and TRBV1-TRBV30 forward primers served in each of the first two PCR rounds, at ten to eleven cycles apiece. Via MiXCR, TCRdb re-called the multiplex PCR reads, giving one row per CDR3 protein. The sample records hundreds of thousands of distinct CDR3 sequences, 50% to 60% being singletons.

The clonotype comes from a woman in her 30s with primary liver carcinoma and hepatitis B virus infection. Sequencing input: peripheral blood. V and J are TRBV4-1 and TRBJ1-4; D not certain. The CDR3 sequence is CASSQAVQSNEELFF. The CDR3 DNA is TGCGCCAGCAGCCAGGCTGTGCAGTCTAATGAAGAACTGTTTTTT.